This TCR beta chain appears in the sequencing data of a study of patients and donors after allogeneic stem cell transplantation. This clonotype has only a few counts. TCRdb passed the RT-PCR reads through MiXCR, listing each CDR3 protein once. Counted here are some 880,000 distinct CDR3 sequences, about 20% occurring once; the ten biggest clones make up roughly 6%. This CDR3 has 13 residues. V lost 7 bases and J lost 6, with 13 bases in between. Germline V gene lookup returns CDR1 MNHNS and CDR2 SASEGT. The chain recombines TRBV6-1 with TRBJ1-3; D perhaps matches TRBD1 (6 bases). Sequencing was performed on blood, either unsorted or a sorted T cell fraction (not recorded which). The TCR comes from a human donor who was either an allogeneic HSCT recipient or a stem cell or donor lymphocyte infusion donor (not recorded which). It is not recorded whose cells these are; they may come from a transplant donor. The CDR3 reads CASTTGKLNTIYF. The CDR3 nucleotides are TGTGCCAGCACTACAGGGAAATTAAACACCATATATTTT.